The 23 T cell receptor beta chains below were found in one sample sequenced in a study of tumor and adjacent non-tumor tissue in lung cancer. TCRbeta libraries were built with three rounds of nested PCR, modified from ARM-PCR. TCRdb re-called the multiplex PCR reads with MiXCR, one entry per CDR3 protein. The data contain about 75,000 distinct CDR3 sequences, under 70% of them singletons. RNA was extracted from bulk tissue without any cell sorting. This non-tumor lung sample came from over 3 cm beyond the tumor edge. The source material was distant non-tumor lung tissue. The receptors were sampled from a woman between 50 and 59 years old with non-small cell lung cancer.

Regarding this clonotype: A read error is likely, as this CDR3 ends without the conserved phenylalanine or tryptophan. The rearrangement links TRBV20-1 to TRBJ2-5; 15 bases agree with TRBD2. Germline V gene lookup returns CDR1 DFQATT and CDR2 SNEGSKA (reference sequence). The trim removed 5 bases at V and 2 bases at J, leaving 15 bases unmatched. The CDR3 contains 19 residues. Written as DNA, the CDR3 is TGCAGTGCTGAAAACATGGGACTAGCGGGAGGAGGGAATCAAGAGACCCAGTACTCC. Protein sequence: CSAENMGLAGGGNQETQYS.

This clonotype was observed many times. This chain links TRBV20-1 with TRBJ2-1; D is undetermined. Germline V lookup: CDR1 DFQATT, CDR2 SNEGSKA (reference sequence). The CDR3 covers 13 residues. The germline V and J ends were trimmed by 1 base and 13 bases, with 17 bases remaining between them. The CDR3 DNA reads TGCAGTGCTAGAGGTGCCCGCGACCTTATTCAGTTCTTC. Its protein is CSARGARDLIQFF.

Details on this clonotype: The junction shows a germline mismatch at one end, possibly a read error. The chain couples TRBV20-1 to TRBJ2-1, with 11 bases fitting TRBD2. Germline V gene lookup returns CDR1 DFQATT and CDR2 SNEGSKA (reference sequence). This CDR3 spans 15 amino acids. The chain's CDR3 is CRASSTSGTYNEQFF. In DNA form, the CDR3 reads TGCAGAGCTAGCTCGACTAGCGGGACCTACAATGAGCAGTTCTTC.

This clonotype was counted ten times or more. V is TRBV5-6 and J is TRBJ2-3, with 12 bases aligning to TRBD2. The germline V gene encodes CDR1 SGHDT and CDR2 YYEEEE. This CDR3 is 19 amino acids long. J was trimmed by 3 bases and V by 3 bases; bases with no gene match: 14. CDR3 nucleotides: TGTGCCAGCAGCTCCGATCCTAGCGGGAGGGGGGGTGAGACAGATACGCAGTATTTT. Amino acid sequence: CASSSDPSGRGGETDTQYF.

On this clonotype: Germline is not matched at one junction end, which may reflect a read error. This chain connects TRBV20-1 to TRBJ2-7; TRBD2 might be the D (5 bases). Germline CDR1 DFQATT, CDR2 SNEGSKA (reference sequence). The CDR3 is 14 amino acids. The CDR3 region has the DNA TGCAATGCTAGCCGAGAAGACACGAGCTACGAGCAGTACTTC. This translates into CNASREDTSYEQYF.

Comment on this clonotype: Since a much larger clone is just one base distant, this may be a read error. V usage is TRBV6-2 or TRBV6-3 and J usage is TRBJ1-1, with a possible D match to TRBD1 (5 bases). CDR3 size: 14 residues. CDR1 MNHEY and CDR2 SVGEGT come from the germline V gene. The V and J ends lost 7 bases and 3 bases respectively, with 15 bases between them. The CDR3 nucleotides are TGTGCCAGCACACAGGAGAGGGATGACACTGAAGCTTTCTTT. Translation gives CASTQERDDTEAFF.

About this clonotype: At one of its ends the junction is not consistent with the germline gene, which may arise from a read error. J is TRBJ2-7 and V is TRBV11-2; possible D gene TRBD2, 5 bases. The CDR3 runs to 16 residues. The germline V gene encodes CDR1 SGHAT and CDR2 FQNNGV. The CDR3 DNA reads as TGTGCCAACAGCCCAATGACTAACGGGATCTCCTACGAGCAGTACTTC. Translating gives CANSPMTNGISYEQYF. The variable domain in full, completed from reference TRBV11-2 and TRBJ2-7, reads EAGVAQSPRYKIIEKRQSVAFWCNPISGHATLYWYQQILGQGPKLLIQFQNNGVVDDSQLPKDRFSAERLKGVDSTLKIQPAKLEDSAVYLCANSPMTNGISYEQYFGPGTRLTVT.

This clonotype was detected many times. This chain joins TRBV6-2 or TRBV6-3 and TRBJ1-1, with unresolved D. Germline V gene sequence: CDR1 MNHEY, CDR2 SVGEGT. The CDR3 extends over 16 amino acids. V lost 5 bases, J lost 0 bases, and 16 bases lay in between. In nucleotides, the CDR3 is TGTGCCAGCAGTCGCCCGGGGTTCGTTATGAACACTGAAGCTTTCTTT. Translating gives CASSRPGFVMNTEAFF.

A word on this clonotype: At one end the junction does not follow the germline gene, possibly because of a read error. The rearrangement links TRBV6-6 to TRBJ2-5; D possibly corresponds to TRBD2 (6 bases). This CDR3 spans 13 amino acids. Germline lookup yields CDR1 MNHNY and CDR2 SVGAGI (reference sequence). The CDR3 nucleotides are TGTGCCAGCAAACTAGCAGGAGAAGAGACCCAGTGCTTC. Amino acids: CASKLAGEETQCF.

Comments on this clonotype: This is likely an artifact of a read error, given a far larger clone one base away. V usage is TRBV5-6 and J usage is TRBJ2-7, with TRBD1 matching over 9 bases. The germline V gene encodes CDR1 SGHDT and CDR2 YYEEEE. This CDR3 is 14 amino acids long. CDR3 DNA: TGTGCCAGCAGCTGGGGACAGGGCGGCTACGAGCTGTACTTC. Amino acids: CASSWGQGGYELYF.

The rearrangement uses TRBV5-1 and TRBJ2-5; no firm D call. The CDR3 extends over 15 amino acids. The germline V gene has CDR1 SGHRS and CDR2 YFSETQ. Between the trimmed V and J ends, which lost 4 bases and 3 bases, there was a span of 16 bases. CDR3 in amino acids: CASSRLGSEKETQYF. CDR3 nucleotides: TGCGCCAGCAGCCGACTGGGGTCGGAAAAAGAGACCCAGTACTTC.

Worth noting for this clonotype: At one end, the junction sequence differs from germline, possibly due to a read error. The V call is TRBV4-1, the J call TRBJ1-3; D possibly corresponds to TRBD1 (6 bases). This CDR3 has 16 residues. The germline V gene has CDR1 MGHRA and CDR2 YSYEKL. DNA for the CDR3: TGCGCCAGCACCCAAAGGGGGTGTACCTCTGGAAACACCATATATTTC. Protein product: CASTQRGCTSGNTIYF.

As to this clonotype: A much larger clone lies a single base off, so this may be a read error. The CDR3 carries no conserved terminal phenylalanine or tryptophan, so it likely arises from a read error. The chain employs TRBV12-3 or TRBV12-4 and TRBJ2-1; D not resolved. The CDR3 has 13 residues. V was pared by 4 bases and J by 8 bases, with 12 bases between. CDR3 in DNA: TGTGCCAGCAGTTCGGGCCCTTGGGATGAGCAGTTCTCC. It is translated as CASSSGPWDEQFS.

This clonotype was seen only a few times. A junction boundary mismatches the germline segment, possibly from a read error. The V and J genes are TRBV29-1 and TRBJ2-3; 8 bases match TRBD1. CDR1 and CDR2 (germline): SQVTM, ANQGSEA. This CDR3 spans 12 amino acids. The CDR3 bases are TGCAGCATTGGACAGGGTGGTGATACGCAGTATTTC. Its translation is CSIGQGGDTQYF.

In the case of this clonotype: Compared with germline, one end of the junction differs, possibly owing to a read error. The V and J genes are TRBV11-1 and TRBJ2-1; D unclear. CDR3 length: 13 residues. Germline CDR1 SGHAT, CDR2 FQDESV (reference sequence). The CDR3 loop reads CASSLPPPDEQFF. The CDR3 DNA follows: TGTGCCAGCAGCTTACCTCCGCCGGATGAACAGTTCTTT.

V and J are TRBV28 and TRBJ2-7, with 9 positions matching TRBD2. The CDR3 sequence is 16 residues long. J was trimmed by 3 bases and V by 5 bases; bases with no gene match: 11. Germline assignment: CDR1 MDHEN and CDR2 SYDVKM. In DNA, the CDR3 is TGTGCCAGCAGTGCATATGTCGGGACTAGCATCTACGAGCAGTACTTC. It encodes CASSAYVGTSIYEQYF.

About this clonotype: A read error may account for a junction end that differs from germline. This chain joins TRBV6-1 and TRBJ2-5; 8 bases map to TRBD1. Germline CDR1 and CDR2: MNHNS and SASEGT. This CDR3 has 13 amino acids. The CDR3 DNA sequence: TGTGCCAGCAGTGGGACAGGGCAAGAGAACCAGTACTTC. Amino acids: CASSGTGQENQYF.

The V gene is TRBV5-1, the J gene TRBJ1-2; perhaps TRBD1 as D (5 bases). V dropped 0 bases and J dropped 7 bases, with 10 bases sitting between them. The V gene's germline CDR1 is SGHRS and CDR2 YFSETQ. This CDR3 contains 13 residues. The CDR3 region has the DNA TGCGCCAGCAGCTTGGGCAGGGCCTGTGGCTACACCTTC. It yields the protein CASSLGRACGYTF.

The rearrangement uses TRBV11-2 and TRBJ2-1; 10 nucleotides line up with TRBD2. V was clipped by 2 bases and J by 8 bases; unmatched bases: 12. CDR3 size: 17 residues. In germline, CDR1 is SGHAT, CDR2 FQNNGV. CDR3 sequence (DNA): TGTGCCAGCAGCTTAACAGCCTCTAGCGGGAGTATCTATGAGCAGTTCTTC. Translated, it gives CASSLTASSGSIYEQFF.

In regard to this clonotype: Its ends do not fully match the called genes, so a read error is possible. The J gene is TRBJ2-2, the V gene TRBV7-9; tentatively, D is TRBD1 or TRBD2 (5 bases each). CDR1 is SEHNR and CDR2 is FQNEAQ in the germline V gene (reference sequence). CDR3 length: 17 residues. CDR3 in amino acids: CASSLAPGTVNAGELFF. CDR3 bases: TGTGCCAGCAGCCTCGCCCCGGGGACGGTGAACGCCGGGGAGCTGTTTTTT.

This clonotype has a handful of counts. Germline is not matched at one junction end, which may reflect a read error. V usage is TRBV6-2 or TRBV6-3 and J usage is TRBJ2-6; D possibly corresponds to TRBD1 (5 bases). Germline V gene lookup returns CDR1 MNHEY and CDR2 SVGEGT. This CDR3 is 15 amino acids long. The CDR3 DNA follows: TGTGCCAGCGGTTCTACCCGAAATGGGGCCAACGTCCTGACATTC. The encoded protein is CASGSTRNGANVLTF.

This clonotype was detected many times. The chain combines TRBV5-4 with TRBJ2-1, with 9 bases lining up with TRBD1. Germline assignment: CDR1 SGHNT and CDR2 YYREEE (reference sequence). The trim removed 6 bases at V and 7 bases at J, leaving 8 bases unmatched. The CDR3 covers 14 residues. The CDR3 reads CASNPGQGLNEQFF. In nucleotides, the CDR3 is TGTGCCAGCAACCCGGGACAGGGTCTAAATGAGCAGTTCTTC.

A remark on this clonotype: Germline and junction disagree at one end, which may indicate a read error. This rearrangement joins TRBV19 to TRBJ2-1; D is possibly TRBD1 (7 bases). CDR3 length: 15 residues. Germline V gene sequence: CDR1 LNHDA, CDR2 SQIVND (reference sequence). CDR3 region: CVSSIRQGRTTEQFF. CDR3 nucleotide sequence: TGTGTCAGTAGTATACGACAGGGACGGACTACCGAGCAGTTCTTC.